The next 31 T cell receptor beta chains were all read from a single sample in a study of radiotherapy plus CTLA-4 blockade in lung cancer. Assay: immunoSEQ multiplex PCR; the TCRdb copy retains only in-frame clones and omits some. The top ten hold less than 4.5% of the sample, which has 60,000 to 70,000 clones, approximately 83% seen once. Material: peripheral blood, obtained from a patient treated with radiotherapy plus ipilimumab. The receptors here all came from a human donor with non-small cell lung cancer who had a partial response to radiotherapy plus ipilimumab.

The chain has TRBV5-1 and TRBJ1-2; D may be TRBD1 (6 bases). CDR1 and CDR2 (germline): SGHRS, YFSETQ. The germline V and J ends were trimmed by 3 bases and 4 bases, with 16 bases remaining between them. The CDR3 contains 15 residues. CDR3 region: CASSSSTGMGYGYTF. DNA of the CDR3: TGCGCCAGCAGCTCAAGTACAGGGATGGGCTATGGCTACACCTTC.

In its sample, this clone was seen once. The J gene is TRBJ2-5, the V gene TRBV5-6; maybe TRBD2 (5 bases). TRBJ2-7 matches the DNA end more closely, so the J call is doubtful. This CDR3 region has 14 residues. The germline V gene encodes CDR1 SGHDT and CDR2 YYEEEE. CDR3 in DNA: TGTGCCAGCAGCACCGGACTGACCTCCTACGAGCAGTACTTC. Translated, it gives CASSTGLTSYEQYF.

The V gene is TRBV19, the J gene TRBJ2-2, with 9 bases matching TRBD1. The V gene end was trimmed by 4 bases and the J gene end by 3 bases; junction bases not matched to a gene: 3. This CDR3 contains 15 residues. Per the germline V gene, CDR1 is LNHDA and CDR2 is SQIVND (reference sequence). The CDR3 nucleotides read TGTGCCAGTAGTACCCGGGACAGGGACACCGGGGAGCTGTTTTTT. Amino acid sequence: CASSTRDRDTGELFF. The full variable domain, in which reference TRBV19 and TRBJ2-2 provide the parts outside the CDR3, is DGGITQSPKYLFRKEGQNVTLSCEQNLNHDAMYWYRQDPGQGLRLIYYSQIVNDFQKGDIAEGYSVSREKKESFPLTVTSAQKNPTAFYLCASSTRDRDTGELFFGEGSRLTVL.

This clone showed up just once. The gene calls are TRBV9 and TRBJ2-7, with TRBD2 matching over 9 bases. Germline V gene sequence: CDR1 SGDLS, CDR2 YYNGEE. The CDR3 sequence is 14 residues long. The V segment lost 1 base and the J segment 2 bases; nucleotides outside the gene matches: 1. CDR3 nucleotide sequence: TGTGCCAGCAGCGTATCTAGCGGGACCTACGAGCAGTACTTC. Protein sequence: CASSVSSGTYEQYF.

V and J are TRBV6-5 and TRBJ2-7, with D possibly TRBD2 on 5 matching bases. The CDR3 has 14 amino acids. Between the trimmed V and J ends, which lost 2 bases and 7 bases, there was a span of 15 bases. Germline values: CDR1 MNHEY, CDR2 SVGAGI. Here the CDR3 DNA reads TGTGCCAGCAGTTACAGACACCCAACGGGGGAGCAGTACTTC. It yields the protein CASSYRHPTGEQYF.

This chain connects TRBV29-1 to TRBJ1-2; D is perhaps TRBD1 (5 bases). The germline CDR1 and CDR2 sequences are SQVTM and ANQGSEA. Trimming pared 4 bases from V and 8 bases from J, leaving 14 bases between. The CDR3 contains 12 residues. CDR3 region: CSVASQGGGYTF. In nucleotides, the CDR3 is TGCAGCGTTGCCAGCCAGGGCGGAGGCTACACCTTC.

The V gene is TRBV11-2, the J gene TRBJ2-2; TRBD1 aligns across 10 bases. In germline, CDR1 is SGHAT, CDR2 FQNNGV. V was pared by 7 bases and J by 1 base, with 3 bases of the junction left unmatched. This CDR3 has 15 residues. Written as DNA, the CDR3 is TGTGCCAGCATTGACAGGGGGCGGAACACCGGGGAGCTGTTTTTT. Protein sequence: CASIDRGRNTGELFF.

This clone was seen a single time. The rearrangement links TRBV4-1 to TRBJ1-6, with 9 nucleotides matching TRBD1. The CDR3 covers 18 residues. Germline loops: CDR1 MGHRA, CDR2 YSYEKL. Unmatched junction bases numbered 6, after V lost 3 bases and J lost 0 bases. DNA for the CDR3: TGCGCCAGCAGCCAGGCAACAGGGGGCTACTCCTATAATTCACCCCTCCACTTT. Amino acids: CASSQATGGYSYNSPLHF.

Concerning this clone: This same CDR3 is encoded by further DNA sequences in the sample. J is TRBJ2-7 and V is TRBV5-1, with D possibly TRBD1 on 6 matching bases. V lost 4 bases and J 4 bases, leaving 9 bases between the germline ends. The CDR3 is 12 amino acids. Germline CDR1 is SGHRS and CDR2 is YFSETQ. CDR3 in DNA: TGCGCCAGCAGCCTACAGGGTTACGAGCAGTACTTC. Its translation is CASSLQGYEQYF.

V and J are TRBV5-1 and TRBJ1-1; 8 nucleotides line up with TRBD1. CDR3 size: 16 residues. Germline CDR1 and CDR2: SGHRS and YFSETQ. The V gene end was trimmed by 0 bases and the J gene end by 4 bases; junction bases not matched to a gene: 8. The CDR3, as DNA: TGCGCCAGCAGCTTGGAGGCAGGGGGCGCGGGCACTGAAGCTTTCTTT. Protein: CASSLEAGGAGTEAFF. Drawing the rest from reference TRBV5-1 and TRBJ1-1, the complete variable domain is KAGVTQTPRYLIKTRGQQVTLSCSPISGHRSVSWYQQTPGQGLQFLFEYFSETQRNKGNFPGRFSGRQFSNSRSEMNVSTLELGDSALYLCASSLEAGGAGTEAFFGQGTRLTVV.

J is TRBJ2-5 and V is TRBV29-1; D might be TRBD1 (5 bases). This CDR3 comprises 13 residues. V was shortened by 4 bases and J by 3 bases, with 12 bases between the two germline ends. Germline lookup yields CDR1 SQVTM and CDR2 ANQGSEA. The CDR3 protein is CSVVRQDKETQYF. The CDR3, as DNA: TGCAGCGTTGTGCGTCAGGACAAAGAGACCCAGTACTTC.

V gene TRBV6-4 combines with J gene TRBJ2-7, with a tentative D call TRBD2 (5 bases). V lost 0 bases and J lost 3, with 12 bases in between. The V gene's germline CDR1 is MRHNA and CDR2 SNTAGT. The CDR3 consists of 15 residues. The CDR3 coding sequence is TGTGCCAGCAGTGACTCCGGGATCCTGGTCTACGAGCAGTACTTC. Translating gives CASSDSGILVYEQYF.

The genes are TRBV19 and TRBJ2-2, with TRBD2 matching over 12 bases. This CDR3 has 18 residues. J was trimmed by 1 base and V by 5 bases; bases with no gene match: 8. Germline assignment: CDR1 LNHDA and CDR2 SQIVND (reference sequence). The CDR3 nucleotides are TGTGCCAGTAGTCCGCACTCTAGCGGGAGGGGGAACACCGGGGAGCTGTTTTTT. Encoded protein: CASSPHSSGRGNTGELFF.

This chain uses TRBV29-1 with TRBJ1-4; no firm D call. The V end was cut by 4 bases, the J end by 4 bases, with 10 bases between. CDR3 length: 13 residues. The germline gives CDR1 SQVTM, CDR2 ANQGSEA. CDR3 protein: CSVVRGNNEKLFF. The CDR3 DNA reads TGCAGCGTTGTTCGAGGGAATAATGAAAAACTGTTTTTT.

V gene TRBV2 combines with J gene TRBJ2-6, with 7 positions matching TRBD1. CDR3 length: 15 amino acids. The germline gives CDR1 SNHLY, CDR2 FYNNEI. V lost 6 bases to trimming and J lost 0 bases; unmatched junction nucleotides: 2. The chain's CDR3 is CASRTGNSGANVLTF. As DNA, the CDR3 is TGTGCCAGCAGGACAGGGAACTCTGGGGCCAACGTCCTGACTTTC.

The rearrangement links TRBV6-1 to TRBJ1-4; TRBD1 matches at 7 bases. This CDR3 contains 15 residues. Germline trimming cut 8 bases from V and 4 bases from J; bases unmatched to any gene: 10. CDR1 is MNHNS, CDR2 SASEGT, per germline. The CDR3 loop is CASRGGGGINEKLFF. CDR3 nucleotides: TGTGCCAGCCGAGGAGGGGGCGGGATTAATGAAAAACTGTTTTTT.

The chain recombines TRBV2 with TRBJ2-3, with 9 nucleotides matching TRBD1. V trimming: 9 bases; J trimming: 6 bases; junction bases outside the gene matches: 7. This CDR3 region has 13 residues. The germline V gene has CDR1 SNHLY and CDR2 FYNNEI. The CDR3 loop is CASSGTGRDTQYF. CDR3 nucleotides: TGTGCCAGTTCCGGGACAGGGAGGGATACGCAGTATTTT.

For this clone: Other DNA sequences from this sample encode an identical CDR3 as well. The chain has TRBV5-1 and TRBJ2-3; maybe TRBD2 (5 bases). Trimming stripped 6 bases from V and 2 bases from J, with 13 bases between. Germline V gene lookup returns CDR1 SGHRS and CDR2 YFSETQ. The CDR3 has 14 amino acids. CDR3 nucleotides: TGCGCCAGCACGACGAGCGGCTACACAGATACGCAGTATTTT. The encoded protein is CASTTSGYTDTQYF.

This sequence joins TRBV7-2 and TRBJ2-5, with 11 positions matching TRBD1. V lost 3 bases, J lost 3 bases, and 3 bases stayed unmatched. This CDR3 is built from 15 residues. The germline V gene encodes CDR1 SGHTA and CDR2 FQGNSA. The CDR3 nucleotides are TGTGCCAGCAGCTTCCGGACAGGGGGCAAAGAGACCCAGTACTTC. Residues: CASSFRTGGKETQYF.

This clone was detected once. The V gene is TRBV19, the J gene TRBJ2-7; the match to TRBD1 covers 7 bases. V shed 5 bases, J shed 4 bases, and the junction held 8 bases outside the gene matches. This CDR3 region has 14 residues. Germline lookup yields CDR1 LNHDA and CDR2 SQIVND (reference sequence). This chain's CDR3 is CASSEGRGNYEQYF. In nucleotides, the CDR3 is TGTGCCAGTAGTGAGGGCAGGGGGAATTACGAGCAGTACTTC.

This chain uses TRBV2 with TRBJ2-6; tentatively, D is TRBD1 (6 bases). Germline assignment: CDR1 SNHLY and CDR2 FYNNEI. CDR3 length equals 18 residues. Trimming removed 0 bases from V and 4 bases from J, with 16 bases in between. The CDR3 bases are TGTGCCAGCAGTGAAGCTGGGACATATCAGCCGGGGGCCAACGTCCTGACTTTC. Protein sequence: CASSEAGTYQPGANVLTF.

In the case of this clone: One junction end does not reproduce the germline sequence, and a read error may be involved. This chain uses TRBV2 with TRBJ2-2, with TRBD2 identical over 12 bases. This CDR3 comprises 14 residues. Germline CDR1 reads SNHLY; CDR2 reads FYNNEI. In nucleotides, the CDR3 is TGTGCCTGCAGGACTAGCGGGACTGTTGGGGAGCTGTTTTTT. This encodes CACRTSGTVGELFF.

This chain links TRBV10-1 with TRBJ2-7, with D perhaps TRBD2 (6 bases). Per germline, CDR1 WNHNN and CDR2 SYGVQD (reference sequence). The CDR3 extends over 13 amino acids. Trimming pared 6 bases from V and 5 bases from J, leaving 14 bases between. DNA of the CDR3: TGCGCCAGCAGCCCGGGAGACCCCAACGAGCAGTACTTC. The encoded protein is CASSPGDPNEQYF.

The CDR3 nucleotides read TGTGCCAGCAGCTTGGGGGCTTATGGCTACACCTTC. This codes for CASSLGAYGYTF. V usage is TRBV11-2 and J usage is TRBJ1-2, with D maybe TRBD1 (6 bases). Deletions cut 3 bases from V and 5 bases from J, with 7 bases between. The CDR3 is made up of 12 amino acids. Germline V lookup: CDR1 SGHAT, CDR2 FQNNGV.

This chain uses TRBV27 with TRBJ1-6, with TRBD1 matching over 9 bases. Trimming removed 4 bases from V and 10 bases from J; junction bases left unmatched: 8. Germline V gene data show CDR1 as MNHEY and CDR2 as SMNVEV (reference sequence). CDR3 length: 15 residues. Here the CDR3 DNA reads TGTGCCAGCAGTTCGACCGGGACAGGGTGGTCACCCCTCCACTTT. Its translation: CASSSTGTGWSPLHF.

The V and J genes are TRBV28 and TRBJ1-2, with D tentatively TRBD1 (5 bases). CDR3 length: 13 residues. Germline V CDR1 and CDR2: MDHEN, SYDVKM. The V end was cut by 10 bases, the J end by 3 bases, with 15 bases between. The CDR3 DNA sequence: TGTGCCATTGGGGGAGGGTGGGACTATGGCTACACCTTC. The encoded protein is CAIGGGWDYGYTF.

This clone was seen only once. The chain employs TRBV23-1 and TRBJ2-7; 8 nucleotides align to TRBD1. TRBV23-1 carries the ORF label, with uncertain function. Unmatched junction bases numbered 18, after V lost 3 bases and J lost 5 bases. The CDR3 has 18 residues. The CDR3 DNA follows: TGCGCCAGCAGTCAGCCGCCTGAAGACAGGGGAGTTTGCCACGAGCAGTACTTC. Translation: CASSQPPEDRGVCHEQYF.

This sequence joins TRBV6-5 and TRBJ2-1; TRBD2 might be the D (6 bases). Trimming cost V 4 bases and J 0 bases, with 13 bases left between them. Germline V gives CDR1 MNHEY, CDR2 SVGAGI. This CDR3 region has 16 residues. The CDR3 sequence: CASSSPLAASYNEQFF. The CDR3 DNA reads TGTGCCAGCAGTTCTCCCTTAGCGGCCTCCTACAATGAGCAGTTCTTC.

J is TRBJ1-6 and V is TRBV6-1, with D maybe TRBD1 (5 bases). Looked up from germline, CDR1 is MNHNS and CDR2 is SASEGT. V lost 6 bases, J lost 6 bases, and 9 bases lay in between. The CDR3 totals 13 residues. The CDR3 sequence: CASRDTSNSPLHF. For the CDR3, the DNA is TGTGCCAGCAGGGACACCTCTAATTCACCCCTCCACTTT.

The rearrangement links TRBV18 to TRBJ2-7; 9 bases are a match to TRBD2. V lost 0 bases to trimming and J lost 7 bases; unmatched junction nucleotides: 13. Germline values: CDR1 KGHSH, CDR2 LQKENI. This CDR3 is built from 17 residues. The CDR3 nucleotides read TGTGCCAGCTCACCACCGGAGGGTAGCGGGAGACTTGGGGAGCAGTACTTC. This encodes CASSPPEGSGRLGEQYF.

The J gene is TRBJ2-1, the V gene TRBV5-1; TRBD1 agrees at 7 bases. From germline, CDR1 is SGHRS and CDR2 YFSETQ. The CDR3 length is 15 residues. V trimming: 4 bases; J trimming: 6 bases; junction bases outside the gene matches: 10. CDR3 nucleotides: TGCGCCAGCAGCCGTTTTCGACAGGGTGGCAATGAGCAGTTCTTC. Residues: CASSRFRQGGNEQFF.